The 29 T cell receptor beta chains presented below share a single source sample, sequenced in a study of breast tumors, draining lymph nodes, adjacent tissues (dated by TCRdb to between 2015 and 2016). The receptor library was made with multiplex PCR. The reads were generated on an Illumina HiSeq 2000. Through fastp at Q25 and MiXCR, TCRdb rebuilt clones from the public reads, retaining in-frame beta chains. Every distinct CDR3 protein forms one entry, paired with its most common genes and DNA. The sample contains approximately 52,000 distinct CDR3 sequences, roughly 40% of them found a single time. In total, the top ten clones hold roughly a tenth of the sample. The sample was breast tumor tissue. These receptors were obtained from a female donor with breast cancer. Some clones in this sample may be carry-over from other donors' samples.

This clonotype was recorded many times. J is TRBJ2-1 and V is TRBV5-6; possible D gene TRBD1, 5 bases. The CDR3 is 12 residues long. Trimming took off 4 bases at V and 5 bases at J, with 7 bases between the two ends. Germline V gene lookup returns CDR1 SGHDT and CDR2 YYEEEE. The CDR3 DNA sequence: TGTGCCAGCAGCGGGGCGGACAATGAGCAGTTCTTC. Amino acids: CASSGADNEQFF.

Only one count was recorded for this clonotype. V gene TRBV11-3 combines with J gene TRBJ2-3; possibly TRBD1 for D (6 bases). In germline, CDR1 is SGHNT, CDR2 YENEEA. CDR3 length: 14 residues. Trimming cost V 4 bases and J 8 bases, with 16 bases left between them. CDR3 protein: CASSSRRQAGTQYF. CDR3 DNA sequence: TGTGCCAGCAGCTCCCGACGACAGGCAGGTACGCAGTATTTT.

As concerns this clonotype: A much larger clone sits a single nucleotide away, making a read error possible. The CDR3 DNA reads TGTGCCAGCAGCCCAGCAGAGAACACTGAAGCTTTCTTT. It translates to CASSPAENTEAFF. The V call is TRBV7-2, the J call TRBJ1-1; D call uncertain. Germline lookup yields CDR1 SGHTA and CDR2 FQGNSA. V gave up 5 bases and J gave up 1 base, with 8 bases separating them. The CDR3 consists of 13 residues. The full variable domain, in which reference TRBV7-2 and TRBJ1-1 provide the parts outside the CDR3, is GAGVSQSPSNKVTEKGKDVELRCDPISGHTALYWYRQSLGQGLEFLIYFQGNSAPDKSGLPSDRFSAERTGGSVSTLTIQRTQQEDSAVYLCASSPAENTEAFFGQGTRLTVV.

This clonotype was recorded many times. The rearrangement uses TRBV5-5 and TRBJ2-1, with 7 bases identical to TRBD2. V shed 0 bases, J shed 7 bases, and the junction held 10 bases outside the gene matches. The length of the CDR3 is 16 residues. Germline CDR1 SGHKS, CDR2 YYEKEE (reference sequence). Here the CDR3 reads CASSLAPSGGQNEQFF. In DNA form, the CDR3 reads TGTGCCAGCAGCTTGGCCCCTAGCGGAGGCCAAAATGAGCAGTTCTTC.

The sample holds many counts of this clonotype. V is TRBV6-4 and J is TRBJ2-1; TRBD2 aligns across 7 bases. The germline CDR1 and CDR2 sequences are MRHNA and SNTAGT. The CDR3 sequence is 15 residues long. J gave up 5 bases and V 2 bases, and 6 bases lay outside the gene matches. In nucleotides, the CDR3 is TGTGCCAGCAGTGACATGAGCGGGACTAACAATGAGCAGTTCTTC. Translating gives CASSDMSGTNNEQFF.

By share, this clonotype counts as medium-sized. The V call is TRBV7-3, the J call TRBJ2-5; D uncertain. Germline assignment: CDR1 SGHTA and CDR2 FQGTGA. V lost 4 bases, J lost 5 bases, and 11 bases lay in between. This CDR3 comprises 13 residues. The CDR3: CASSSEIGETQYF. Written as DNA, the CDR3 is TGTGCCAGCAGCTCGGAAATTGGGGAGACCCAGTACTTC.

V and J are TRBV20-1 and TRBJ1-6, with D possibly matching TRBD1 (6 bases). CDR3 length: 15 residues. From germline, CDR1 is DFQATT and CDR2 SNEGSKA (reference sequence). Trimming removed 3 bases from V and 4 bases from J, with 13 bases in between. CDR3 protein: CSARGGGTYNSPLHF. In DNA, the CDR3 is TGCAGTGCTAGGGGGGGGGGGACATATAATTCACCCCTCCACTTT.

As concerns this clonotype: A read error may explain this, as a much larger clone is one base away. The chain links TRBV27 to TRBJ1-2; D is perhaps TRBD1 (6 bases). Germline V gene sequence: CDR1 MNHEY, CDR2 SMNVEV (reference sequence). The CDR3 consists of 14 residues. Here the CDR3 DNA reads TGTGCCAGCAGTTTTGGCACAGGGCGCTATGGCCACACCTTC. Amino acids: CASSFGTGRYGHTF.

The chain combines TRBV19 with TRBJ1-6; weak D call: TRBD1 (6 bases). Per the germline V gene, CDR1 is LNHDA and CDR2 is SQIVND (reference sequence). This CDR3 has 14 residues. V lost 10 bases and J lost 10, with 20 bases in between. The CDR3 DNA is TGTGCCACCCTCCCTGGATCAGGGGACTCACCCCTCCACTTT. Translation gives CATLPGSGDSPLHF.

The sample holds many counts of this clonotype. This rearrangement joins TRBV28 to TRBJ1-5; unclear D gene. The CDR3 length is 15 residues. The germline CDR1 and CDR2 sequences are MDHEN and SYDVKM. Trimming removed 3 bases at V and 8 bases at J, with 17 bases between. The CDR3 protein is CASSFGRAFKEPQHF. The DNA for the CDR3 is TGTGCCAGCAGTTTTGGCAGAGCTTTCAAGGAGCCCCAGCATTTT.

This clonotype has ten or more counts. The V call is TRBV29-1, the J call TRBJ2-3, with 7 nucleotides matching TRBD2. J lost 2 bases, V lost 5 bases, and 7 bases had no gene match. CDR1 and CDR2 (germline): SQVTM, ANQGSEA. The CDR3 length is 14 residues. CDR3 residues: CSVKISGTTDTQYF. The CDR3 bases are TGCAGCGTTAAAATAAGCGGGACCACAGATACGCAGTATTTT.

This clonotype was picked up many times. A much larger clonotype is one base distant, so this may be a read error. The CDR3 nucleotides read TGTGCCAGCAGCTCACTAGCGGCATTCGTCCAAGAGACCCAGTACTTC. Translation gives CASSSLAAFVQETQYF. This chain connects TRBV5-6 to TRBJ2-5, with TRBD2 matching 8 bases. CDR3 size: 16 residues. Germline assignment: CDR1 SGHDT and CDR2 YYEEEE. V lost 3 bases to trimming and J lost 1 base; unmatched junction nucleotides: 8.

The sample holds many counts of this clonotype. The chain carries TRBV18 and TRBJ2-2, with TRBD2 as a possible D gene (6 bases). Germline V gene data show CDR1 as KGHSH and CDR2 as LQKENI. V was shortened by 3 bases and J by 8 bases, with 25 bases between the two germline ends. This CDR3 is built from 18 residues. The CDR3 DNA follows: TGTGCCAGCTCACCCCATCCAATCGGGGGACTCACACCAGGGGAGCTGTTTTTT. Its translation: CASSPHPIGGLTPGELFF.

This clonotype was found many times. J is TRBJ2-2 and V is TRBV15, with 9 bases lining up with TRBD1. V gave up 8 bases and J gave up 0 bases; unmatched junction bases: 4. CDR1 is LNHNV and CDR2 is YYDKDF in the germline V gene (reference sequence). The CDR3 loop spans 15 amino acids. CDR3 region: CATARDRANTGELFF. The CDR3 DNA is TGTGCCACCGCCCGGGACAGGGCGAACACCGGGGAGCTGTTTTTT.

This clonotype was seen repeatedly, ten times or more. The chain's CDR3 is CASSYTGAGETQYF. CDR3 bases: TGTGCCAGCAGCTATACAGGGGCTGGAGAGACCCAGTACTTC. The chain uses TRBV11-2 and TRBJ2-5; 7 nucleotides line up with TRBD1. V shed 4 bases and J 4 bases; nucleotides not matched to a gene: 6. Germline-derived CDR1 and CDR2 are SGHAT and FQNNGV. The length of the CDR3 is 14 residues.

The rearrangement links TRBV9 to TRBJ2-2; 9 bases line up with TRBD2. CDR1 SGDLS and CDR2 YYNGEE come from the germline V gene. The CDR3 spans 14 residues. The ends lost 2 bases at V and 5 bases at J; junction bases unmatched: 1. The DNA for the CDR3 is TGTGCCAGCAGCGTCAGCGGGAGGACCGGGGAGCTGTTTTTT. This translates into CASSVSGRTGELFF.

This clonotype was picked up a small number of times. The J gene is TRBJ2-1, the V gene TRBV5-1; D is uncertain. The V gene lost 3 bases and the J gene lost 5 bases, with 9 bases spanning the gap. The germline gives CDR1 SGHRS, CDR2 YFSETQ. This CDR3 region has 13 residues. DNA of the CDR3: TGCGCCAGCAGCTCGACTGGAGACAATGAGCAGTTCTTC. Translation gives CASSSTGDNEQFF.

This clonotype occurred many times. The CDR3: CASSIQLAAFDYEQYF. Here the CDR3 DNA reads TGTGCCAGCAGCATTCAGCTGGCAGCCTTCGACTACGAGCAGTACTTC. The V gene is TRBV7-2, the J gene TRBJ2-7; D is uncertain. CDR1 SGHTA and CDR2 FQGNSA come from the germline V gene. This CDR3 spans 16 amino acids. The germline V and J ends were trimmed by 5 bases and 3 bases, with 20 bases remaining between them.

At least ten counts were recorded for this clonotype. The chain combines TRBV6-2 or TRBV6-3 with TRBJ1-5; 9 nucleotides match TRBD1. After removal of 5 bases from V and 6 bases from J, the junction contained 2 bases not matched to a gene. CDR3 length: 13 residues. The germline CDR1 and CDR2 sequences are MNHEY and SVGEGT. The CDR3 here is CASSGQGIQPQHF. CDR3 sequence (DNA): TGTGCCAGCAGTGGACAGGGGATTCAGCCCCAGCATTTT.

This clonotype is a singleton in its sample. The gene calls are TRBV7-2 and TRBJ1-4; no definite D call. The V gene's germline CDR1 is SGHTA and CDR2 FQGNSA. V was pared by 1 base and J by 2 bases, with 8 bases between. The CDR3 covers 15 residues. This chain's CDR3 is CASSLGAWTNEKLFF. CDR3 DNA sequence: TGTGCCAGCAGCTTAGGTGCATGGACTAATGAAAAACTGTTTTTT.

This CDR3 reads CASKPSGMTDTQYF. CDR3 bases: TGTGCCAGCAAACCTAGCGGGATGACAGATACGCAGTATTTT. The gene calls are TRBV12-3 or TRBV12-4 and TRBJ2-3; 9 bases are a match to TRBD2. V lost 7 bases and J lost 3; bases outside the gene matches: 5. The CDR3 runs to 14 residues.

The V and J genes are TRBV10-1 and TRBJ2-5; 15 nucleotides match TRBD2. The CDR3 is 18 amino acids. Germline assignment: CDR1 WNHNN and CDR2 SYGVQD (reference sequence). V trimming: 6 bases; J trimming: 1 base; junction bases outside the gene matches: 9. CDR3 DNA sequence: TGCGCCAGCAGGGGGGGACTAGCGGGAGGCGCCGTCCAAGAGACCCAGTACTTC. Protein: CASRGGLAGGAVQETQYF.

This clonotype was observed a single time. The junction shows a germline mismatch at one end, possibly a read error. The rearrangement joins TRBV9 to TRBJ2-2, with D perhaps TRBD2 (8 bases). The CDR3 covers 19 residues. Germline V gene data show CDR1 as SGDLS and CDR2 as YYNGEE. CDR3 coding DNA: TGTGCCAGCAGCGTAGTCCCCACAGGGGACGGGGGGGCCACCGGGGAGCCGTTTTTT. Its translation: CASSVVPTGDGGATGEPFF.

There are many counts of this clonotype. The chain is built from TRBV30 and TRBJ2-3; D unclear. The CDR3 is 12 residues long. From germline, CDR1 is GTSNPN and CDR2 SVGIG (reference sequence). The V end lost 2 bases, the J end lost 1 base, and 4 bases lay between the germline ends. The CDR3 nucleotides read TGTGCCTGGAGTTCGGGCACAGATACGCAGTATTTT. It yields the protein CAWSSGTDTQYF. Complete variable domain (other parts from reference TRBV30 and TRBJ2-3): SQTIHQWPATLVQPVGSPLSLECTVEGTSNPNLYWYRQAAGRGLQLLFYSVGIGQISSEVPQNLSASRPQDRQFILSSKKLLLSDSGFYLCAWSSGTDTQYFGPGTRLTVL.

This clonotype has a count of ten or more. This chain joins TRBV27 and TRBJ2-7; D is possibly TRBD2 (5 bases). The V gene's germline CDR1 is MNHEY and CDR2 SMNVEV (reference sequence). There are 15 residues in the CDR3. Between the trimmed V and J ends, which lost 5 bases and 0 bases, there was a span of 14 bases. The DNA of the CDR3 is TGTGCCAGCAGTGCGGAGCGGTCTGGCTCCTACGAGCAGTACTTC. Translated, it gives CASSAERSGSYEQYF.

For this clonotype: One junction end does not reproduce the germline sequence, and a read error may be involved. The chain is built from TRBV2 and TRBJ2-5; 7 bases fit TRBD1. The CDR3 has 14 amino acids. The germline gives CDR1 SNHLY, CDR2 FYNNEI. This CDR3 reads CASRDRQTQETQCF. The CDR3 coding sequence is TGCGCCAGCAGGGACAGACAAACCCAAGAGACCCAGTGCTTC.

This clonotype has just a few counts. The J gene is TRBJ2-2, the V gene TRBV4-2; the D call may be TRBD1 or TRBD2 (5 bases each). Germline loops: CDR1 LGHNA, CDR2 YNFKEQ. The V gene lost 4 bases and the J gene lost 6 bases, with 18 bases spanning the gap. The CDR3 sequence is 16 residues long. CDR3 residues: CASSRRPGPQSGELFF. The CDR3 region has the DNA TGTGCCAGCAGCCGCCGGCCGGGACCACAATCCGGGGAGCTGTTTTTT.

The chain has TRBV10-1 and TRBJ2-1, with TRBD1 matching 10 bases. The V segment lost 4 bases and the J segment 4 bases; nucleotides outside the gene matches: 10. Germline CDR1 WNHNN, CDR2 SYGVQD (reference sequence). The CDR3 is made up of 17 amino acids. The CDR3 nucleotides read TGCGCCAGCAGTGGAGATACCGGGACAGGGGAGTACAATGAGCAGTTCTTC. Amino acids: CASSGDTGTGEYNEQFF.

The rearrangement uses TRBV15 and TRBJ2-1, with TRBD2 matching 10 bases. Trimming took 1 base from V and 8 from J; bases not matched to a gene: 2. The germline V gene encodes CDR1 LNHNV and CDR2 YYDKDF (reference sequence). This CDR3 has 14 residues. The CDR3: CATSRGLAGDEQFF. The DNA for the CDR3 is TGTGCCACCAGCAGAGGGCTAGCGGGAGATGAGCAGTTCTTC.